The 5 T cell receptor beta chains below were found in one sample sequenced in a study of tumor-infiltrating lymphocytes in localized non-small cell lung cancer. Generated by immunoSEQ multiplex PCR, the TCRdb table keeps only in-frame clones and is missing some. The sample shows about 15,000 clones, around 81% of them seen only once. The specimen sequenced was uninvolved lung tissue not adjacent to the tumor. Source of these receptors: a human donor with non-small cell lung cancer.

This sequence joins TRBV10-1 and TRBJ1-5; D gene unclear. This CDR3 is built from 14 residues. V lost 10 bases, J lost 0 bases, and 13 bases lay in between. In germline, CDR1 is WNHNN, CDR2 SYGVQD (reference sequence). The CDR3 nucleotides are TGCGCCACCCATCTGTACCGTAGCAATCAGCCCCAGCATTTT. Its protein is CATHLYRSNQPQHF.

The chain combines TRBV6-5 with TRBJ2-1; D not resolved. The V gene's germline CDR1 is MNHEY and CDR2 SVGAGI. V was cut by 6 bases and J by 5 bases, with 14 bases left in between. The CDR3 sequence is 14 residues long. This CDR3 reads CASSLSLAHNEQFF. DNA of the CDR3: TGTGCCAGCAGCCTTAGTTTGGCCCACAATGAGCAGTTCTTC.

The chain combines TRBV10-3 with TRBJ2-7; D call uncertain. The CDR3 spans 12 residues. In germline, CDR1 is ENHRY, CDR2 SYGVKD. Trimming shortened V by 8 bases and J by 1 base, and 9 bases separated the two germline ends. In DNA, the CDR3 is TGTGCCATCCCTCCCGGGTCCTACGAGCAGTACTTC. It specifies CAIPPGSYEQYF.

The rearrangement joins TRBV5-6 to TRBJ2-4; D is unclear. Germline lookup yields CDR1 SGHDT and CDR2 YYEEEE. V lost 4 bases, J lost 5 bases, and 13 bases lay in between. The CDR3 extends over 14 amino acids. CDR3 loop: CASSPGPQENIQYF. The DNA for the CDR3 is TGTGCCAGCAGCCCCGGCCCGCAAGAAAACATTCAGTACTTC. Using reference TRBV5-6 and TRBJ2-4 for the parts outside the CDR3, the full variable domain is DAGVTQSPTHLIKTRGQQVTLRCSPKSGHDTVSWYQQALGQGPQFIFQYYEEEERQRGNFPDRFSGHQFPNYSSELNVNALLLGDSALYLCASSPGPQENIQYFGAGTRLSVL.

The rearrangement uses TRBV6-5 and TRBJ1-3; D is unclear. The CDR3 is 14 residues long. The V gene lost 0 bases and the J gene lost 4 bases, with 7 bases spanning the gap. Looked up from germline, CDR1 is MNHEY and CDR2 is SVGAGI. The CDR3 here is CASSYSEKGNTIYF. The CDR3 coding sequence is TGTGCCAGCAGTTACTCAGAGAAGGGAAACACCATATATTTT.